The 13 T cell receptor beta chains given below trace back to one sample, sequenced in a study of cytomegalovirus exposure and HLA in healthy donors. A multiplex PCR was run with 60 Vbeta primers and 13 Jbeta primers. Sequencing was performed with immunoSEQ multiplex PCR; in TCRdb, only in-frame clones are kept and a portion is missing. The sample consists of 100,000 to 150,000 clones, 65% to 85% of them appearing once. The specimen sequenced was PBMCs. The receptors were sampled from a woman aged 18-35 years in good health and CMV-seronegative.

The V call is TRBV5-5, the J call TRBJ2-5; 8 positions match TRBD1. Per germline, CDR1 SGHKS and CDR2 YYEKEE (reference sequence). The CDR3 has 14 amino acids. The J segment lost 5 bases and the V segment lost 7 bases, leaving 10 bases of the junction unmatched. The CDR3 sequence: CASGAGGFLETQYF. The DNA for the CDR3 is TGTGCCAGCGGGGCAGGGGGCTTCCTTGAGACCCAGTACTTC.

This chain connects TRBV19 to TRBJ2-6; tentative D call: TRBD2 (5 bases). The CDR3 is 15 residues long. CDR1 LNHDA and CDR2 SQIVND come from the germline V gene (reference sequence). Trimming took off 7 bases at V and 2 bases at J, with 12 bases between the two ends. The CDR3 sequence is CASMIRGAGANVLTF. The CDR3 DNA follows: TGTGCCAGTATGATCCGGGGAGCTGGGGCCAACGTCCTGACTTTC.

The chain is built from TRBV6-4 and TRBJ2-3; 8 nucleotides line up with TRBD1. CDR1 is MRHNA, CDR2 SNTAGT, per germline. The CDR3 extends over 15 amino acids. The V segment lost 6 bases and the J segment 2 bases; nucleotides outside the gene matches: 7. The CDR3 DNA reads TGTGCCAGCAGCCCGACAGGGGTACTCACAGATACGCAGTATTTT. Translation: CASSPTGVLTDTQYF.

This clone was observed a single time. The V gene is TRBV27, the J gene TRBJ1-1; tentatively, D is TRBD1 (5 bases). The V gene's germline CDR1 is MNHEY and CDR2 SMNVEV (reference sequence). The V gene lost 2 bases and the J gene lost 8 bases, with 12 bases spanning the gap. This CDR3 has 13 residues. The CDR3 here is CASSLRGTGEAFF. CDR3 bases: TGTGCCAGCAGTTTACGCGGGACCGGGGAAGCTTTCTTT.

This clone was counted between two and nine times. The chain employs TRBV4-1 and TRBJ2-1, with 10 bases fitting TRBD2. The germline CDR1 and CDR2 sequences are MGHRA and YSYEKL. The CDR3 consists of 16 residues. The J segment lost 4 bases and the V segment lost 3 bases, leaving 6 bases of the junction unmatched. The CDR3 is CASSHLRTSGYNEQFF. The CDR3 bases are TGCGCCAGCAGCCACCTTAGGACTAGCGGTTACAATGAGCAGTTCTTC.

The chain recombines TRBV4-1 with TRBJ1-5; D uncertain. CDR3 length: 13 residues. The ends were cut back, 0 bases at V and 6 bases at J, with 6 bases in the middle. CDR1 and CDR2 (germline): MGHRA, YSYEKL. For the CDR3, the DNA is TGCGCCAGCAGCCAAGATAACTTTCAGCCCCAGCATTTT. It is translated as CASSQDNFQPQHF.

The rearrangement uses TRBV27 and TRBJ1-2; the match to TRBD1 covers 7 bases. The trim removed 9 bases at V and 3 bases at J, leaving 7 bases unmatched. The CDR3 is 13 residues long. Germline lookup yields CDR1 MNHEY and CDR2 SMNVEV (reference sequence). DNA for the CDR3: TGTGCCAGTGGGACAGCCGATTACTATGGCTACACCTTC. Its protein is CASGTADYYGYTF.

The CDR3 sequence is CASNRDVNEQFF. In DNA, the CDR3 is TGTGCCAGCAACAGGGATGTAAATGAGCAGTTCTTC. The rearrangement links TRBV2 to TRBJ2-1, with a tentative D call TRBD1 (6 bases). The CDR3 consists of 12 residues. Trimming shortened V by 7 bases and J by 7 bases, and 11 bases separated the two germline ends. Germline CDR1 reads SNHLY; CDR2 reads FYNNEI. Supplemented by reference TRBV2 and TRBJ2-1, the full variable domain reads EPEVTQTPSHQVTQMGQEVILRCVPISNHLYFYWYRQILGQKVEFLVSFYNNEISEKSEIFDDQFSVERPDGSNFTLKIRSTKLEDSAMYFCASNRDVNEQFFGPGTRLTVL.

The chain employs TRBV7-9 and TRBJ1-5; D is uncertain. This CDR3 has 14 residues. Germline CDR1 SEHNR, CDR2 FQNEAQ (reference sequence). With 7 bases removed from V and 5 bases from J, the gap between germline ends came to 15 bases. The DNA for the CDR3 is TGTGCCAGCACCCCAGCGGGAGTCGATCAGCCCCAGCATTTT. It codes for CASTPAGVDQPQHF.

A single count supports this clone. V and J are TRBV5-1 and TRBJ2-1; perhaps TRBD2 as D (5 bases). V lost 1 base to trimming and J lost 1 base, with 9 bases between them. This CDR3 comprises 15 residues. Per the germline V gene, CDR1 is SGHRS and CDR2 is YFSETQ. CDR3 in amino acids: CASSLSGSSYNEQFF. The CDR3 nucleotides are TGCGCCAGCAGCTTGTCGGGGTCTTCCTACAATGAGCAGTTCTTC.

The genes are TRBV11-2 and TRBJ1-1; D may be TRBD1 (5 bases). Deletions cut 1 base from V and 4 bases from J, with 10 bases between. This CDR3 spans 14 amino acids. Germline V gives CDR1 SGHAT, CDR2 FQNNGV. DNA of the CDR3: TGTGCCAGCAGCTTAGCGGGGGGTAGCACTGAAGCTTTCTTT. It translates to CASSLAGGSTEAFF.

This rearrangement joins TRBV7-6 to TRBJ2-3; TRBD2 matches 7 bases. The CDR3 contains 14 residues. Trimming cost V 4 bases and J 9 bases; bases outside gene matches: 10. The germline CDR1 and CDR2 sequences are SGHVS and FNYEAQ. The CDR3 sequence: CASSSRTRAETQYF. For the CDR3, the DNA is TGTGCCAGCAGCTCCCGGACTAGGGCGGAGACGCAGTATTTT.

The V and J genes are TRBV4-1 and TRBJ2-7; a weak D match, TRBD1 (5 bases). The CDR3 loop spans 14 amino acids. Germline CDR1 MGHRA, CDR2 YSYEKL. Trimming took off 0 bases at V and 3 bases at J, with 9 bases between the two ends. The DNA of the CDR3 is TGCGCCAGCAGCCAAGATCAGGGAAGCTACGAGCAGTACTTC. It yields the protein CASSQDQGSYEQYF.